The T cell receptor (beta chain) described here comes from a study of CD8+ T cells in alopecia areata. At the level of the study: People stayed on tofacitinib for 6 to 18 months, then stopped the drug for 6 months. Study results and caveats: Many of the expanded lesional clones endured in scalp and blood while on tofacitinib.

It was cDNA, reverse transcribed from extracted RNA, that served as the sequencing template. Sequenced by immunoSEQ multiplex PCR; TCRdb stores in-frame clones only, minus some. Of 100,000 to 150,000 clones in the sample, roughly 50% are singletons; the top ten hold just under 30%. This clone was counted between two and nine times. Its antigen is currently unknown. The treatment: oral pan-JAK inhibitor, 5-10 mg twice daily. This CDR3 spans 13 amino acids. Germline V lookup: CDR1 SQVTM, CDR2 ANQGSEA. V was trimmed by 7 bases and J by 3 bases, leaving 15 bases between them. The sequence was obtained from a human donor with alopecia areata. The sequencing used CD8+ T cells sorted from blood, collected at week 4, from a patient treated with tofacitinib. J is TRBJ1-2 and V is TRBV29-1, with D possibly TRBD1 on 5 matching bases. CDR3 nucleotide sequence: TGCAGCGCTGTTGGGGGTATTGACTATGGCTACACCTTC. Its protein is CSAVGGIDYGYTF.